This T cell receptor beta chain originates from a study of cytomegalovirus exposure and HLA in healthy donors. On the study more broadly: Membership in the Caucasian-associated ancestry cluster was found for about 80% of a few hundred genotyped donors. Study-level findings and limits: A list of 164 TCR beta chains associated with cytomegalovirus was given. Later analysis placed DRB1 highest and HLA-C lowest in TCR association rates, which differed by HLA locus. In an earlier analysis, about 87% or about 30%: the productive usage of most TCR beta V segments.

In regard to this clone: The antigen is not known.

PCR primers comprised 60 Vbeta and 13 Jbeta primers. Profiling relied on immunoSEQ multiplex PCR, and the TCRdb table lists in-frame clones only, not all of them. The sample includes roughly 150,000 clones, 80% to 85% of them seen just once. The germline CDR1 and CDR2 sequences are SNHLY and FYNNEI. The CDR3 loop spans 15 amino acids. Trimming took 1 base from V and 3 from J; bases not matched to a gene: 2. Input material: PBMCs. This sequence joins TRBV2 and TRBJ2-7; 11 nucleotides agree with TRBD1. The sequence was obtained from a boy between 2 and 10 years old in good health and CMV-seronegative. The DNA of the CDR3 is TGTGCCAGCAGTGAAGAAGGGACAGGGGGCTACGAGCAGTACTTC. Amino acid sequence: CASSEEGTGGYEQYF.